These 23 T cell receptor beta chains came from one sample sequenced in a study of kidney transplant recipient with SARS-CoV-2 infection. TCRdb itself ran the reads through MiXCR, one entry per CDR3 protein. The repertoire has 200,000 to 250,000 distinct CDR3 sequences, 29% of them found once; the top ten carry roughly 7%. Sequenced material: a blood sample, taken at baseline and on day 111 from a kidney transplant recipient. These receptors came from a male patient in his 30s who had COVID-19 and was a kidney transplant recipient. The graft donor may account for some of the T cells.

Many counts were recorded for this clonotype. V usage is TRBV4-2 and J usage is TRBJ2-7, with 8 bases aligning to TRBD1. The CDR3 has 15 amino acids. CDR1 and CDR2 from the germline V gene are LGHNA and YNFKEQ. The junction had 12 bases not matched to a gene; V was cut back by 8 bases and J by 3 bases. CDR3 DNA sequence: TGTGCCAGCGGCTCGGGACAGGCGGAATTCTACGAGCAGTACTTC. Translated, it gives CASGSGQAEFYEQYF.

This clonotype was seen repeatedly, ten times or more. The V and J genes are TRBV19 and TRBJ1-4; 8 bases line up with TRBD1. J lost 10 bases, V lost 5 bases, and 9 bases had no gene match. The CDR3 is 14 amino acids. Per the germline V gene, CDR1 is LNHDA and CDR2 is SQIVND (reference sequence). For the CDR3, the DNA is TGTGCCAGTAGTCCGGCGGACAGGGTAGGAAAACTGTTTTTT. Residues: CASSPADRVGKLFF.

This clonotype occurred many times. The rearrangement joins TRBV3-1 to TRBJ2-5; possibly TRBD2 for D (5 bases). Trimming removed 5 bases from V and 5 bases from J, with 24 bases in between. CDR1 is LGHDT and CDR2 is YNNKEL in the germline V gene (reference sequence). The CDR3 loop spans 17 amino acids. CDR3 region: CASSTAGPISFSETQYF. For the CDR3, the DNA is TGTGCCAGCAGCACTGCGGGTCCCATTTCTTTCTCTGAGACCCAGTACTTC.

Comments on this clonotype: This may come from a read error, since a much larger clone is one base off. The V and J genes are TRBV21-1 and TRBJ1-1. TRBV21-1 is reported as a pseudogene. This CDR3 spans 15 amino acids. In DNA form, the CDR3 reads TGTGCCAGCAGCAGAGTGGGCTCCTGGTCCGGTGAAGCTTTCTTT. Encoded protein: CASSRVGSWSGEAFF.

The chain employs TRBV29-1 and TRBJ2-1; TRBD1 is a possible D gene (5 bases). The CDR3 covers 12 residues. The V end lost 2 bases, the J end lost 7 bases, and 9 bases lay between the germline ends. CDR1 SQVTM and CDR2 ANQGSEA come from the germline V gene. CDR3: CSVEWAGNEQFF. The CDR3 region has the DNA TGCAGCGTTGAATGGGCAGGGAATGAGCAGTTCTTC.

There are many counts of this clonotype. The V call is TRBV23-1, the J call TRBJ1-2, with D uncertain. TRBV23-1 falls under the ORF class, with uncertain function. V lost 5 bases, J lost 4 bases, and 23 bases lay in between. This CDR3 is built from 17 residues. The CDR3 loop reads CASSWPTLRRKTYGYTF. The CDR3 bases are TGCGCCAGCAGTTGGCCAACGCTACGCAGAAAGACCTATGGCTACACCTTC.

In regard to this clonotype: A much larger clonotype is one base distant, so this may be a read error. V usage is TRBV6-5 and J usage is TRBJ2-5; no definite D call. The J call may be incorrect, as the DNA end agrees better with TRBJ2-7. Germline V gene data show CDR1 as MNHEY and CDR2 as SVGAGI. This CDR3 region has 17 residues. In nucleotides, the CDR3 is TGTGCCAACAGCGCCCTAAATGGGCCAATTGTAACCTACGAGCAGTACTTC. Amino acids: CANSALNGPIVTYEQYF.

In the case of this clonotype: A single base separates this from a much larger clone, so it may be a read error. The rearrangement uses TRBV6-6 and TRBJ2-2, with 11 bases aligning to TRBD2. Germline-derived CDR1 and CDR2 are MNHNY and SVGAGI (reference sequence). The CDR3 sequence is 15 residues long. The CDR3 DNA follows: TGTGCCGGCAGGGGACTAGCGGTTAACACCGGGGAGCTGTTTTTT. Amino acid sequence: CAGRGLAVNTGELFF.

This clonotype was counted at least ten times. The V gene is TRBV23-1, the J gene TRBJ1-2, with 8 positions matching TRBD1. TRBV23-1 is known as an ORF, though its function is uncertain. The V gene end was trimmed by 1 base and the J gene end by 10 bases; junction bases not matched to a gene: 11. The CDR3 sequence is 15 residues long. The CDR3 region is CASSQWRTGPTNYTF. The DNA for the CDR3 is TGCGCCAGCAGTCAATGGAGGACAGGGCCTACAAACTACACCTTC.

Details on this clonotype: It may be a read error: a sequence one base away is much more abundant. In this CDR3 the conserved last residue, phenylalanine or tryptophan, is missing, so a read error is likely. The chain combines TRBV29-1 with TRBJ1-1; 8 bases align to TRBD1. The CDR3 is 13 residues long. J gave up 5 bases and V 5 bases, and 7 bases lay outside the gene matches. Germline V gene lookup returns CDR1 SQVTM and CDR2 ANQGSEA. CDR3 sequence: CSVWAGGGTEAFL. The CDR3 DNA reads TGCAGCGTTTGGGCAGGGGGCGGGACTGAAGCTTTCCTT.

Concerning this clonotype itself: This may be a read error, as it is one base from a much larger clone. The rearrangement links TRBV9 to TRBJ2-7; no clear D gene. Germline V gene data show CDR1 as SGDLS and CDR2 as YYNGEE. This CDR3 has 14 amino acids. Trimming removed 0 bases at V and 5 bases at J, with 12 bases between. This CDR3 reads CASSVGVPKHEQYF. CDR3 sequence (DNA): TGTGCCAGCAGCGTAGGGGTTCCTAAGCACGAGCAGTACTTC.

The table lists this clonotype with many counts. The V gene is TRBV23-1, the J gene TRBJ2-7, with no clear D. TRBV23-1 is known as an ORF, though its function is uncertain. V lost 0 bases, J lost 2 bases, and 11 bases lay in between. This CDR3 has 15 amino acids. The CDR3 DNA is TGCGCCAGCAGTCAATCGCAGGCAGTTGCCTACGAGCAGTACGTC. Residues: CASSQSQAVAYEQYV.

This clonotype was picked up many times. The rearrangement uses TRBV3-1 and TRBJ2-7, with TRBD1 matching over 12 bases. From germline, CDR1 is LGHDT and CDR2 YNNKEL (reference sequence). The CDR3 runs 16 residues. The trim removed 3 bases at V and 5 bases at J, leaving 8 bases unmatched. The CDR3 sequence: CASSHRGGQGANEQYF. CDR3 bases: TGTGCCAGCAGCCACCGTGGGGGACAGGGGGCGAACGAGCAGTACTTC.

This clonotype was counted at least ten times. The J gene is TRBJ2-6, the V gene TRBV8-2. TRBV8-2 is a documented pseudogene. The CDR3 runs to 17 residues. DNA of the CDR3: TGTGGCACGAACGTGAGGATAACACAAAGTCGGGCCAACGTCCTGACTTTC. It encodes CGTNVRITQSRANVLTF.

This clonotype came up many times. This chain joins TRBV4-2 and TRBJ1-2; D perhaps matches TRBD1 (5 bases). Trimming removed 4 bases at V and 7 bases at J, with 13 bases between. CDR3 size: 13 residues. The germline V gene encodes CDR1 LGHNA and CDR2 YNFKEQ. The CDR3 is CASSPGGAVGYTF. As DNA, the CDR3 is TGTGCCAGCAGCCCGGGAGGGGCGGTTGGCTACACCTTC.

A note on this clonotype: Just one base apart from a much larger clone, this may be a read error. V is TRBV9 and J is TRBJ2-2; 8 bases are shared with TRBD2. V dropped 1 base and J dropped 4; count of bases not matched to a gene: 3. The CDR3 runs to 15 residues. CDR1 is SGDLS, CDR2 YYNGEE, per germline. For the CDR3, the DNA is TGTGCCAGCAGCGTAATAGCGGGATCCACCGGGGAGCTGTTTTTT. It specifies CASSVIAGSTGELFF.

This clonotype was detected ten times or more. The J gene is TRBJ1-2, the V gene TRBV7-1, with no clear D. TRBV7-1 is an open reading frame, and its role is uncertain. This CDR3 has 17 residues. Trimming took 4 bases from V and 4 from J, leaving 22 bases between them. The DNA of the CDR3 is TGTGCCAGCAGCTGGTTCAATCACGAGGGAAAGACCTATGGCTACACCTTC. Translation: CASSWFNHEGKTYGYTF.

At least ten counts were recorded for this clonotype. This chain links TRBV19 with TRBJ1-5; no definite D call. Germline V CDR1 and CDR2: LNHDA, SQIVND (reference sequence). The CDR3 is 15 residues long. Trimming took off 7 bases at V and 2 bases at J, with 15 bases between the two ends. In nucleotides, the CDR3 is TGTGCCAGTATCGCGAACGGGGTGGGCAATCAGCCCCAGCATTTT. It is translated as CASIANGVGNQPQHF.

Note on this clonotype: Just one base apart from a much larger clone, this may be a read error. The J gene is TRBJ1-2, the V gene TRBV24-1; D gene unclear. The CDR3 spans 13 residues. From germline, CDR1 is KGHDR and CDR2 SFDVKD. CDR3: CATRGADRDGHTF. The CDR3 bases are TGTGCCACCAGGGGTGCCGACCGGGATGGCCACACCTTC.

This chain connects TRBV20-1 to TRBJ2-5; D gene ambiguous. Germline V gene data show CDR1 as DFQATT and CDR2 as SNEGSKA (reference sequence). Trimming stripped 6 bases from V and 1 base from J, with 6 bases between. The CDR3 totals 11 residues. The CDR3 is CSAYLQETQYF. For the CDR3, the DNA is TGCAGTGCCTACCTCCAAGAGACCCAGTACTTC.

Note on this clonotype: This may stem from a read error, because a much larger clone lies one nucleotide away. This chain uses TRBV12-2 with TRBJ2-4. TRBV12-2 is labeled a pseudogene. This CDR3 contains 17 residues. This CDR3 is CASRRVMTPRKTYGYAF. The CDR3 region has the DNA TGTGCAAGTCGCAGGGTTATGACTCCACGAAAGACCTATGGCTACGCCTTC.

This clonotype appeared many times. V usage is TRBV7-2 and J usage is TRBJ2-7, with 8 bases that match TRBD2. Trimming at V came to 0 bases and at J to 2 bases, leaving 3 bases not matched to a gene. Germline V lookup: CDR1 SGHTA, CDR2 FQGNSA. The CDR3 length is 15 residues. Here the CDR3 DNA reads TGTGCCAGCAGCTTAGCGACTAGCGTGGCCTACGAGCAGTACTTC. Its translation is CASSLATSVAYEQYF. Looking up the rest from reference TRBV7-2 and TRBJ2-7 gives the full variable domain: GAGVSQSPSNKVTEKGKDVELRCDPISGHTALYWYRQSLGQGLEFLIYFQGNSAPDKSGLPSDRFSAERTGGSVSTLTIQRTQQEDSAVYLCASSLATSVAYEQYFGPGTRLTVT.

The table lists this clonotype with many counts. This chain links TRBV6-2 or TRBV6-3 with TRBJ2-2; D gene unclear. Trimming took 7 bases from V and 5 from J, leaving 8 bases between them. CDR1 is MNHEY and CDR2 is SVGEGT in the germline V gene. The CDR3 is 12 residues long. CDR3 sequence reads: CASKVRTGELFF. The CDR3 DNA reads as TGTGCCAGCAAAGTAAGGACCGGGGAGCTGTTTTTT.